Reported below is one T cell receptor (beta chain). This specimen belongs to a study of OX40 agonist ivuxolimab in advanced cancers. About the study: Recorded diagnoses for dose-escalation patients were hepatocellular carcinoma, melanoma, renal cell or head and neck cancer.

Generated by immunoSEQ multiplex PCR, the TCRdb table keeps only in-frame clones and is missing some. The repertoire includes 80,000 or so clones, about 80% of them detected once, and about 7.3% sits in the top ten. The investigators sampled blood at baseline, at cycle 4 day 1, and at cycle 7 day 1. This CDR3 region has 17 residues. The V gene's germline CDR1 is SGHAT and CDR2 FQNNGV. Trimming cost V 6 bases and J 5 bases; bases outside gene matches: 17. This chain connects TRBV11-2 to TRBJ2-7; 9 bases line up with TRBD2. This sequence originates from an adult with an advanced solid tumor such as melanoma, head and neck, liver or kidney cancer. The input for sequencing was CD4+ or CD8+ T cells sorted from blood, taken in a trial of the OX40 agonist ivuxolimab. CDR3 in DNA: TGTGCCAGCAGGGGGAACCTCGGGACTAGCTTAGTCGACGAGCAGTACTTC. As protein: CASRGNLGTSLVDEQYF.